This TCR beta chain emerged from a study of read filtering for tumor transcriptome and immune sequencing. Whole-study context: After DNase treatment, RNA was made into whole-transcriptome libraries. Study results and limitations: The CD138-negative fraction was mixed bone marrow immune cells, not pure T cells. In IR-seq, single-read clonotypes were 65% to 90% of clonotypes but approximately 3.2% of reads. RNA-seq captured clonotypes less deeply and reliably than IR-seq.

The library was built from roughly 400 ng RNA with molecular barcoded adaptors for alpha/delta and beta/gamma chains. MiXCR was run by TCRdb on the reads, yielding one entry per CDR3 protein. Here the sample spans some 120,000 distinct CDR3 sequences, over 10% being singletons. This clonotype was seen at least ten times. Its cognate antigen is unknown. This clonotype was obtained from a donor at least 40 years old with multiple myeloma. Sequencing was carried out using a population of CD138-negative cells sorted from bone marrow.

The DNA for the CDR3 is TGCAGTGCGAGACTAGCGGATCAAACAAATAATGAGCAGTTCTTC. This codes for CSARLADQTNNEQFF. This rearrangement joins TRBV20-1 to TRBJ2-1, with TRBD2 matching over 9 bases. The CDR3 is 15 residues long. Germline trimming cut 6 bases from V and 7 bases from J; bases unmatched to any gene: 13. Germline values: CDR1 DFQATT, CDR2 SNEGSKA (reference sequence).